The 26 T cell receptor beta chains below come from one sample, sequenced in a study of cytomegalovirus exposure and HLA in healthy donors. The PCR ran on 60 Vbeta and 13 Jbeta primers. Profiled with immunoSEQ multiplex PCR; TCRdb holds only in-frame clones, not every one. The sample carries approximately 150,000 clones, 82% recorded once. Sequencing was carried out using PBMCs. The receptor source for this set is a male donor in good health and CMV-seronegative.

The rearrangement links TRBV2 to TRBJ2-3; 8 bases are a match to TRBD2. The germline CDR1 and CDR2 sequences are SNHLY and FYNNEI. The CDR3 contains 15 residues. V trimming: 5 bases; J trimming: 2 bases; junction bases outside the gene matches: 6. CDR3 residues: CASSRWRGDTDTQYF. Here the CDR3 DNA reads TGTGCCAGCAGTAGGTGGCGGGGGGACACAGATACGCAGTATTTT.

The chain employs TRBV5-4 and TRBJ1-6; 12 bases agree with TRBD1. The V gene end was trimmed by 4 bases and the J gene end by 5 bases; junction bases not matched to a gene: 4. Per the germline V gene, CDR1 is SGHNT and CDR2 is YYREEE (reference sequence). This CDR3 has 16 amino acids. The CDR3 DNA reads as TGTGCCAGCAGCGGGACAGGGGGCCTTCATAATTCACCCCTCCACTTT. This sequence encodes CASSGTGGLHNSPLHF.

The chain employs TRBV11-3 and TRBJ2-5; 9 bases line up with TRBD1. Germline-derived CDR1 and CDR2 are SGHNT and YENEEA. The CDR3 extends over 15 amino acids. With V trimmed by 5 bases and J by 7 bases, 11 bases remained unmatched. The CDR3 loop is CASSPGTGLAGTQYF. The DNA for the CDR3 is TGTGCCAGCAGCCCCGGGACAGGGTTGGCGGGGACCCAGTACTTC.

CDR3 in DNA: TGTGCCAGCACCCCACAGGGAACTAGCACAGATACGCAGTATTTT. Its translation is CASTPQGTSTDTQYF. The chain employs TRBV2 and TRBJ2-3; TRBD1 might be the D (6 bases). This CDR3 has 15 amino acids. Germline V lookup: CDR1 SNHLY, CDR2 FYNNEI. Trimming cost V 7 bases and J 0 bases, with 14 bases left between them.

CDR3 sequence reads: CASSPGQALAEAFF. The CDR3 DNA is TGTGCCAGCAGCCCCGGACAGGCCCTCGCTGAAGCTTTCTTT. The V call is TRBV13, the J call TRBJ1-1, with TRBD1 matching 7 bases. Germline trimming cut 5 bases from V and 6 bases from J; bases unmatched to any gene: 9. This CDR3 is built from 14 residues. Germline-derived CDR1 and CDR2 are PRHDT and FYEKMQ (reference sequence).

The rearrangement uses TRBV9 and TRBJ1-2; maybe TRBD1 (5 bases). With 4 bases removed from V and 0 bases from J, the gap between germline ends came to 16 bases. Germline-derived CDR1 and CDR2 are SGDLS and YYNGEE. CDR3 length equals 16 residues. The CDR3 coding sequence is TGTGCCAGCAGCCCCTATGGGGGGGAGCCTAACTATGGCTACACCTTC. Its protein product is CASSPYGGEPNYGYTF.

This chain uses TRBV19 with TRBJ2-2; 8 bases fit TRBD1. The germline gives CDR1 LNHDA, CDR2 SQIVND (reference sequence). There are 15 residues in the CDR3. With 1 base clipped from V and 6 bases from J, the junction kept 4 bases outside the gene matches. CDR3 region: CASSIVTGGSGELFF. For the CDR3, the DNA is TGTGCCAGTAGTATAGTCACAGGGGGGTCCGGGGAGCTGTTTTTT.

The J gene is TRBJ2-2, the V gene TRBV1; the D segment call TRBD1 is taken from the table without a DNA check. TRBV1 is deemed a pseudogene. The CDR3 length is 18 residues. The CDR3 loop reads CTSSQDDRVQGEIGELFF. Here the CDR3 DNA reads TGCACCAGCAGCCAAGATGATCGAGTACAGGGGGAAATCGGGGAGCTGTTTTTT.

The V gene is TRBV6-5, the J gene TRBJ1-2; a possible D gene is TRBD1 (5 bases). The V end lost 2 bases, the J end lost 4 bases, and 11 bases lay between the germline ends. This CDR3 contains 14 residues. CDR1 is MNHEY, CDR2 SVGAGI, per germline. CDR3 sequence reads: CASSYGGGSYGYTF. The CDR3 DNA is TGTGCCAGCAGTTACGGGGGGGGGAGCTATGGCTACACCTTC.

The chain combines TRBV7-9 with TRBJ1-4, with D unresolved. The CDR3 is made up of 15 amino acids. The V end was cut by 4 bases, the J end by 8 bases, with 17 bases between. The germline V gene encodes CDR1 SEHNR and CDR2 FQNEAQ (reference sequence). This CDR3 is CASSSAEDPKEKLFF. CDR3 sequence (DNA): TGTGCCAGCAGCTCGGCGGAGGACCCAAAGGAAAAACTGTTTTTT.

The gene calls are TRBV9 and TRBJ2-1; the match to TRBD1 covers 7 bases. Per germline, CDR1 SGDLS and CDR2 YYNGEE. The length of the CDR3 is 13 residues. After removal of 2 bases from V and 7 bases from J, the junction contained 3 bases not matched to a gene. The DNA for the CDR3 is TGTGCCAGCAGCGTTCTACAGGGGAATGAGCAGTTCTTC. Its translation is CASSVLQGNEQFF.

There are a few counts of this clone. This chain uses TRBV14 with TRBJ2-7; 8 nucleotides line up with TRBD2. The CDR3 covers 15 residues. After removal of 4 bases from V and 3 bases from J, the junction contained 8 bases not matched to a gene. Per the germline V gene, CDR1 is SGHDN and CDR2 is FVKESK. CDR3 loop: CASSPPGGRNYEQYF. The DNA for the CDR3 is TGTGCCAGCAGCCCCCCGGGGGGGCGAAACTACGAGCAGTACTTC.

J is TRBJ2-2 and V is TRBV14; D is perhaps TRBD1 (6 bases). Between the trimmed V and J ends, which lost 3 bases and 0 bases, there was a span of 14 bases. The CDR3 length is 17 residues. Germline loops: CDR1 SGHDN, CDR2 FVKESK. The CDR3 protein is CASSQYPGAANTGELFF. CDR3 DNA: TGTGCCAGCAGCCAGTACCCAGGGGCCGCGAACACCGGGGAGCTGTTTTTT.

A few counts support this clone. This chain links TRBV6-5 with TRBJ2-5, with TRBD2 identical over 8 bases. This CDR3 contains 15 residues. The V gene end was trimmed by 7 bases and the J gene end by 6 bases; junction bases not matched to a gene: 13. Germline V gives CDR1 MNHEY, CDR2 SVGAGI. This CDR3 is CASTPGTSGLQTQYF. The CDR3 nucleotides read TGTGCCAGCACCCCTGGGACTAGTGGGCTGCAGACCCAGTACTTC.

Only a few counts were recorded for this clone. Mismatch with germline at one junction end may stem from a read error. This rearrangement joins TRBV6-5 to TRBJ2-2; D is unresolved. The CDR3 sequence is 14 residues long. Germline CDR1 and CDR2: MNHEY and SVGAGI. The CDR3 region is CASSDSPDTGELFF. The CDR3 DNA is TGTGCCAGCAGTGACTCTCCGGACACCGGGGAGCTGTTTTTT.

This sequence joins TRBV5-1 and TRBJ1-2, with a possible D match to TRBD1 (6 bases). The CDR3 contains 16 residues. Deletions cut 0 bases from V and 3 bases from J, with 15 bases between. CDR1 is SGHRS, CDR2 YFSETQ, per germline. CDR3 bases: TGCGCCAGCAGCTTGGCCGACAGGTTAGAAGACTATGGCTACACCTTC. It is translated as CASSLADRLEDYGYTF.

The chain is built from TRBV9 and TRBJ2-2, with D perhaps TRBD1 (6 bases). The CDR3 spans 15 residues. Between the trimmed V and J ends, which lost 4 bases and 2 bases, there was a span of 12 bases. Per the germline V gene, CDR1 is SGDLS and CDR2 is YYNGEE. CDR3 sequence reads: CASSPGTINTGELFF. The CDR3 DNA reads TGTGCCAGCAGCCCCGGGACAATTAACACCGGGGAGCTGTTTTTT.

J is TRBJ2-5 and V is TRBV7-3; D unresolved. Trimming cost V 0 bases and J 3 bases, with 14 bases left between them. Germline V gene data show CDR1 as SGHTA and CDR2 as FQGTGA. The CDR3 totals 16 residues. The CDR3 protein is CASSLTARTVEETQYF. CDR3 coding DNA: TGTGCCAGCAGCTTAACAGCTCGAACTGTAGAAGAGACCCAGTACTTC.

The V call is TRBV7-2, the J call TRBJ2-5; 7 bases align to TRBD1. Germline loops: CDR1 SGHTA, CDR2 FQGNSA. J was trimmed by 5 bases and V by 5 bases; bases with no gene match: 11. This CDR3 region has 15 residues. CDR3 sequence (DNA): TGTGCCAGCAGCGCCAACAGGGGCCAAGGGGAGACCCAGTACTTC. Amino acid sequence: CASSANRGQGETQYF. The full variable domain, rest sourced from reference TRBV7-2 and TRBJ2-5, is GAGVSQSPSNKVTEKGKDVELRCDPISGHTALYWYRQSLGQGLEFLIYFQGNSAPDKSGLPSDRFSAERTGGSVSTLTIQRTQQEDSAVYLCASSANRGQGETQYFGPGTRLLVL.

The gene calls are TRBV7-2 and TRBJ1-1, with a weak D call TRBD1 (5 bases). The germline V gene has CDR1 SGHTA and CDR2 FQGNSA. This CDR3 is 16 amino acids long. The germline V and J ends were trimmed by 5 bases and 3 bases, with 19 bases remaining between them. The CDR3 here is CASSPLAGNWYTEAFF. For the CDR3, the DNA is TGTGCCAGCAGCCCCTTGGCAGGGAACTGGTACACTGAAGCTTTCTTT.

The rearrangement joins TRBV28 to TRBJ1-1; 8 positions match TRBD1. The trim removed 5 bases at V and 1 base at J, leaving 6 bases unmatched. CDR3 length equals 15 residues. CDR1 is MDHEN and CDR2 is SYDVKM in the germline V gene. The CDR3 sequence is CASSQLGQGNTEAFF. CDR3 bases: TGTGCCAGCAGTCAGCTTGGACAGGGGAACACTGAAGCTTTCTTT.

The chain links TRBV9 to TRBJ2-7; D might be TRBD1 (6 bases). Germline assignment: CDR1 SGDLS and CDR2 YYNGEE. This CDR3 has 16 amino acids. The V and J ends lost 10 bases and 0 bases respectively, with 23 bases between them. CDR3 loop: CASFKPRGQNSYEQYF. The CDR3 coding sequence is TGTGCCTCCTTTAAACCGAGGGGACAAAACTCCTACGAGCAGTACTTC.

This clone was counted a single time. The rearrangement links TRBV5-1 to TRBJ2-1, with D maybe TRBD2 (5 bases). The germline V and J ends were trimmed by 8 bases and 9 bases, with 12 bases remaining between them. The CDR3 consists of 11 residues. The germline gives CDR1 SGHRS, CDR2 YFSETQ. CDR3 residues: CASARGGEQFF. The DNA for the CDR3 is TGCGCCAGTGCGAGAGGAGGTGAGCAGTTCTTC.

The rearrangement links TRBV7-8 to TRBJ2-2; 11 bases are shared with TRBD2. The CDR3 totals 17 residues. Germline loops: CDR1 SGHVS, CDR2 FQNEAQ. The V segment lost 5 bases and the J segment 4 bases; nucleotides outside the gene matches: 9. The CDR3 nucleotides are TGTGCCAGCAGCCTTAGCGGGAGGGGAGGGGGCACCGGGGAGCTGTTTTTT. As protein: CASSLSGRGGGTGELFF.

V gene TRBV7-2 combines with J gene TRBJ1-5; D gene uncertain. This CDR3 comprises 13 residues. The V gene's germline CDR1 is SGHTA and CDR2 FQGNSA. The V gene lost 0 bases and the J gene lost 5 bases, with 5 bases spanning the gap. CDR3 DNA: TGTGCCAGCAGCTTAGCCTACCATCAGCCCCAGCATTTT. Amino acid sequence: CASSLAYHQPQHF. Looking up the rest from reference TRBV7-2 and TRBJ1-5 gives the full variable domain: GAGVSQSPSNKVTEKGKDVELRCDPISGHTALYWYRQSLGQGLEFLIYFQGNSAPDKSGLPSDRFSAERTGGSVSTLTIQRTQQEDSAVYLCASSLAYHQPQHFGDGTRLSIL.

V gene TRBV2 combines with J gene TRBJ2-7; perhaps TRBD2 as D (6 bases). Per the germline V gene, CDR1 is SNHLY and CDR2 is FYNNEI. The CDR3 spans 14 residues. Deletions cut 7 bases from V and 3 bases from J, with 16 bases between. The CDR3 sequence: CASTLGGTVYEQYF. The DNA of the CDR3 is TGTGCCAGCACTCTCGGAGGGACCGTCTACGAGCAGTACTTC.